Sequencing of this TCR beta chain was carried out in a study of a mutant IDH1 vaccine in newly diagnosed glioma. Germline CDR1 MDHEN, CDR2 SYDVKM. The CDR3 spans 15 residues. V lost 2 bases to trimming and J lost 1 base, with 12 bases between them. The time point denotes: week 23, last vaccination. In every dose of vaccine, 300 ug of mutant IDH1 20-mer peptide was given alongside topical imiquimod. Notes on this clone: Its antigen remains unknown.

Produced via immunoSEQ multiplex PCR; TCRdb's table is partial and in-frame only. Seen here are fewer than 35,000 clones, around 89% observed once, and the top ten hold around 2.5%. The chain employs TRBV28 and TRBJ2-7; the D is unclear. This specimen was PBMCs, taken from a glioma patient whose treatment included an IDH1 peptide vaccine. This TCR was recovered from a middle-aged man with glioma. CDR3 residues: CASSLGYPYSYEQYF. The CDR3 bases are TGTGCCAGCAGTTTAGGGTACCCGTATTCCTACGAGCAGTACTTC.